This TCR beta chain was captured in a study of radiation and T cells in renal cell carcinoma (TCRdb year 2020). Context from the whole study: The samples were drawn from a clinical trial, where primary renal cell carcinomas were treated with 15 Gy of stereotactic body radiation therapy and then removed by nephrectomy 4 weeks afterward. TCR beta sequencing covered approximately 50 samples in total, comprising some 25 tumors and approximately 27 peripheral blood samples. Across all 50 or so samples, 4,016,671 unique CDR3 nucleotide sequences, encoding roughly 2,600,000 unique CDR3 amino acid sequences, were identified.

The full study reports these points: Tracking of blood repertoire dynamics stopped at three to five weeks after treatment, with no follow-up past that point. Because the trial had a single-armed design, the trial could not examine how radiation dose or scheduling affected the TCR repertoire. In blood, the top tumor clonotypes increased from baseline to 2 weeks after radiation and then shrank by 4 weeks, which suggests a temporary expansion of tumor-resident clones. No pretreatment tumor biopsies were available, so the baseline intratumoral presence of clonotypes could not be determined.

The meaning of the sample's time point label: baseline pretreatment blood. Explained via the paper, the treatment or condition label denotes: 15 Gy SBRT to primary tumor, nephrectomy 4 weeks later. Serial peripheral blood from radiation-treated patients was sampled at baseline, 2 weeks and 4 weeks after SBRT to track tumor-enriched clonotypes. All patients had renal cell carcinoma with clear cell pathology. The QIAamp DNA Blood Mini Kit (Qiagen) was used to prepare genomic DNA for TCR sequencing. The analyses included just those samples that passed every quality control check. TCR beta libraries were generated from genomic DNA with the immunoSEQ kit, following the manufacturer's recommendations. To prepare the libraries, a first multiplex PCR with proprietary primers was run, followed by a second PCR that added unique barcodes, and a bead cleanup was done after each round. Each sample batch included a kit-provided positive control reaction and a negative control reaction. The final libraries underwent checking on an Agilent 4200 TapeStation D1000 ScreenTape, volumetric pooling, and quantification by qPCR. Sequencing was performed on an Illumina NextSeq500 with a MidOutput 150-cycle cartridge, and 156 Read1 and 15 Index1 cycles were run with kit custom primers. The pooled library was loaded at 0.95 to 1 pM, with a roughly 19% PhiX control spiked in. The paper's processing steps were these. Vendor-processed data were analyzed in R, and a clonotype was defined as all T cells sharing the same CDR3 nucleotide sequence. In the clone abundance analyses, frequencies were normalized to the 10,000 most abundant clones in each sample. Public T cell clones, which averaged fewer than five per sample, were excluded before analysis. Tumor-enriched and baseline blood-enriched clonotypes were defined by at least a 32-fold difference in abundance between compartments. A beta-binomial differential abundance model was applied to find clonotypes that expanded or contracted between blood time points. Tumor-blood repertoire similarity was measured with the Baroni-Urbani and Buser coefficient, and groups were compared using two-tailed Wilcoxon tests in R. TCRdb retrieved this table from immuneACCESS and kept in-frame rearrangements only. Not all clones are present; in checked studies, unresolved V genes account for under half, and no reason is known for the remainder. For V, J and clone size, that table is used; D and trimming come from the DNA. This sample has 130,000 or so clones in its table, and 75% to 90% of those were observed once. Roughly a quarter of the sample is taken by the ten largest.

A note on this clone: Which antigen it targets is not known. No much larger clone is present one base from it, and per-base qualities are unavailable.

Its CDR3 holds 12 amino acids, cysteine through phenylalanine. The retained sequence is limited to the CDR3, 36 bases, with the frame set at the first base. Trimming costs V 6 bases and J 12 bases, and their ends lie 15 bases apart. CDR1 WSHSY and CDR2 SAAADI are derived from the germline V gene. The sequences come from blood, collected from a patient whose treatment included radiotherapy and nephrectomy. This receptor was identified in a woman between 50 and 59 years old with renal cell carcinoma. Recombination linked TRBV10-2 to TRBJ2-1; the D segment could be TRBD2, given 7 matching bases. The DNA is as follows: TGCGCCAGCAGGGAACGGGGGGACACGCAGTTCTTC. Translated, it gives CASRERGDTQFF.